These T cell receptor beta chains were read from a single sample in a study of T cells in Graves' hyperthyroidism and ophthalmopathy. TCRdb itself ran the multiplex PCR reads through MiXCR, one entry per CDR3 protein. The sample yields 460,000 or so distinct CDR3 sequences, around an eighth seen once. Material for sequencing was blood. Source of these receptors: a young woman with Graves' hyperthyroidism. CDR3s include the opening cysteine and the closing phenylalanine or tryptophan. Fields, in order: D gene, V gene, clone size, J gene, CDR3 DNA, CDR3 protein. A D gene is named only where the DNA matches it firmly. Only some rows state a clone size, as once, few, many or a class for expanded clones.

TRBD1	TRBV25-1	many	TRBJ1-1	TGTGCCAGCAGTGATTCCAGGACAGGGGGTGACACTGAAGCTTTCTTT	CASSDSRTGGDTEAFF
-	TRBV4-1	many	TRBJ1-1	TGCGCCAGCAGCCAAGTGGCAGAGAACACTGAAGCTTTCTTT	CASSQVAENTEAFF
-	TRBV20-1	-	TRBJ1-2	TGCAGTGCCCCTAGAGGGAACTATGGCTACACCTTC	CSAPRGNYGYTF
-	TRBV27	many	TRBJ1-1	TGTGCCAGCAGTTTAGGGGCGTCCACTGAAGCTTTCTTT	CASSLGASTEAFF
-	TRBV9	once	TRBJ2-5	TGTGCCAGCAGCGCGACAGAGCACCAAGAGACCCAGTACTTC	CASSATEHQETQYF
-	TRBV6-2/TRBV6-3	-	TRBJ1-4	TGTGCCAAACCCGCCCCCAGGGCGAGAGAAAAACTGTTTTTT	CAKPAPRAREKLFF
-	TRBV5-1	few	TRBJ2-5	TGCGCCAGCAGCTTAGGAGGGAACAGCCAAGAGACCCAGTACTTC	CASSLGGNSQETQYF
-	TRBV20-1	few	TRBJ2-5	TGCAGTGCTAGGGCCCTCCGGCGAACTGGAGAGACCCAGTACTTC	CSARALRRTGETQYF
-	TRBV9	many	TRBJ2-1	TGTGCCAGCAGCGAGTGGCCCACTTCCTACAATGAGCAGTTCTTC	CASSEWPTSYNEQFF
TRBD2	TRBV11-2	-	TRBJ2-3	TGTGCCAGCAGCTTCTCTACTCCGACTAGCGGGGTCACAGATACGCAGTATTTT	CASSFSTPTSGVTDTQYF
-	TRBV6-9	once	TRBJ1-1	TGTGCCAGCAGTTACCTTGGAGCTCTCCCGAACTCTGAAGCTTTCTTT	CASSYLGALPNSEAFF
-	TRBV18	-	TRBJ2-3	TGTGCCAGCTCACCTAACCAGGGGACCGGGGGGCAGTATTTT	CASSPNQGTGGQYF
-	TRBV14	many	TRBJ2-5	TGTGCCAGCAGCCAAGGCCAGTTCTCCCAAGAGACCCAGTACTTC	CASSQGQFSQETQYF
-	TRBV19	-	TRBJ2-1	TGTGCCAGTAGAAACCCGGGGAGCAATGAGCAGTTCTTC	CASRNPGSNEQFF
-	TRBV19	-	TRBJ1-3	TGTGCCAGTAGTATAACAGCGGGACGGCATCCCTCCACTGGAAACACCATATATTTT	CASSITAGRHPSTGNTIYF
-	TRBV11-3	-	TRBJ2-1	TGTGCCAGCAGCTTAGTGGGGCGCAATGAGCAGTTCTTC	CASSLVGRNEQFF
TRBD2	TRBV12-3/TRBV12-4	many	TRBJ2-1	TGTGCCAGCAGTCTCCTAGCGGGAGGGTGGGACAATGAGCAGTTCTTC	CASSLLAGGWDNEQFF
-	TRBV6-1	many	TRBJ1-1	TGTGCCAGCAGTGTTACAGCGACCTCAGGGACTGAAGCTTTCTTT	CASSVTATSGTEAFF
-	TRBV10-3	many	TRBJ2-3	TGTGCCATCAGTGAGAGGGCAGGGAGCACAGATACGCAGTATTTT	CAISERAGSTDTQYF
-	TRBV6-1	few	TRBJ2-1	TGTGCCAGCCAGAGCTCCTACAATGAGCAGTTCTTC	CASQSSYNEQFF
TRBD2	TRBV7-2	many	TRBJ2-3	TGTGCCAGCAGCTTAGGTCGCGGGAGGACCACAGATACGCAGTATTTT	CASSLGRGRTTDTQYF
-	TRBV7-2	-	TRBJ1-5	TGTGCCAGCAGCTCCCCGGGGGGTAGGGAGGGTCAGCCCCAGCATTTT	CASSSPGGREGQPQHF
-	TRBV2	many	TRBJ2-2	TGTGCCAGCAGTGAAGCGCGCGTGGTGGGCGGGGAGCTGTTTTTT	CASSEARVVGGELFF
-	TRBV6-1	few	TRBJ1-1	TGTGCCAGCAGACCCTCTGCAGGGACTGAAGCTTTCTTT	CASRPSAGTEAFF
-	TRBV12-3/TRBV12-4	many	TRBJ1-1	TGTGCCAGCAGTTTAACGACAGGCTTCCGGTGGACTGAAGCTTTCTTT	CASSLTTGFRWTEAFF
-	TRBV7-2	many	TRBJ2-3	TGTGCCAGCAGCTTAGGACTCGAGAGCACAGATACGCAGTATTTT	CASSLGLESTDTQYF
-	TRBV29-1	many	TRBJ2-2	TGCAGCGCCGGGACAACGAACACCGGGGAGCTGTTTTTT	CSAGTTNTGELFF
-	TRBV7-9	many	TRBJ1-1	TGTGCCAGCAGCTTAGGGGGGCGAGGGACTGAAGCTTTCTTT	CASSLGGRGTEAFF
-	TRBV11-3	many	TRBJ1-4	TGTGCCAGCAGCTTAGAATTCGAAAAACTGTTTTTT	CASSLEFEKLFF
TRBD1	TRBV5-1	-	TRBJ2-1	TGCGCCAGCTCGCACCCCACAGGGGTGGGTGAGCAGTTCTTC	CASSHPTGVGEQFF
TRBD1	TRBV7-9	many	TRBJ1-1	TGTGCCAGCAGCTCCAATGCCGAATTCAGGGGGATCACTGAAGCTTTCTTT	CASSSNAEFRGITEAFF
-	TRBV2	-	TRBJ1-1	TGTGCCAGCACTGGGACTCGAGAACGGACTGAAGCTTTCTTT	CASTGTRERTEAFF
TRBD2	TRBV5-6	few	TRBJ2-2	TGTGCCAGCAGCATCGGACTAGCGACCGGGGAGCTGTTTTTT	CASSIGLATGELFF
TRBD1	TRBV2	many	TRBJ1-5	TGTGCCAGCGCGGACAGGGAAGGGAATCAGCCCCAGCATTTT	CASADREGNQPQHF
TRBD1	TRBV11-3	many	TRBJ2-3	TGTGCCAGCAGCCAGGGACAGCTTATATTCACAGATACGCAGTATTTT	CASSQGQLIFTDTQYF
-	TRBV7-2	-	TRBJ1-4	TGTGCCAGCAGCTTCCCAGAGGCGTTGACTAATGAAAAACTGTTTTTT	CASSFPEALTNEKLFF
-	TRBV10-3	few	TRBJ2-1	TGTGCCATCAGTGAGGGACGGCGGCGTTACAATGAGCAGTTCTTC	CAISEGRRRYNEQFF
TRBD2	TRBV30	-	TRBJ2-1	TGTGCCTGGAGTGTACGGGGGACTAGCGGGAGGATTGGACGCCACAATGAGCAGTTCTTC	CAWSVRGTSGRIGRHNEQFF
-	TRBV5-1	many	TRBJ2-1	TGCGCCAGCAGCTTGGAGGGACTCTACAATGAGCAGTTCTTC	CASSLEGLYNEQFF
-	TRBV5-1	-	TRBJ1-4	TGCGCCAGCAGCTTGGGCGGGAAAGGAGAAAAACTGTTTTTT	CASSLGGKGEKLFF
TRBD2	TRBV5-4	many	TRBJ2-5	TGTGCCAGCAGCTTCGTAGCGGGAGGCGAGACCCAGTACTTC	CASSFVAGGETQYF
-	TRBV12-5	many	TRBJ1-1	TGTGCTAGTGGTTTAGAATCGTGGGCTGAAGCTTTCTTT	CASGLESWAEAFF
-	TRBV19	-	TRBJ2-7	TGTGCCAGTAGTATAGATTTGGGATACGAGCAGTACTTC	CASSIDLGYEQYF
TRBD2	TRBV11-1	many	TRBJ2-3	TGTGCCAGCAGCCCCTCCTCTAGCGGAAGAACAGATACGCAGTATTTT	CASSPSSSGRTDTQYF
-	TRBV2	many	TRBJ2-2	TGTGCCAGTCGTCGGGTTGCGGCCGGGGAGCTGTTTTTT	CASRRVAAGELFF
-	TRBV3-1	-	TRBJ1-6	TGTGCCAGCAGCCAAGATCGTACTCAAAAGCACTCACCCCTCCACTTT	CASSQDRTQKHSPLHF